This is a list of T cell receptor beta chains from one sample in a study of blood T cell repertoires in COVID-19. The protocol was immunoSEQ multiplex PCR, while the TCRdb copy is restricted to in-frame clones and leaves out a portion. The sample includes 110,000 or so clones, 90% of them seen just once. The specimen sequenced was peripheral blood. The origin of the receptors is a woman in her forties or fifties with acute or convalescent COVID-19. Each CDR3 is given with its conserved first and last residue. The order of the fields is clone size, D gene, V gene, J gene, CDR3 length, CDR3 protein, CDR3 DNA. A D gene is named only where the DNA matches it firmly. The listing skips clone size in some rows; elsewhere it reads once, few, many or a size class.

abundance: .; d_gene: TRBD1; v_gene: TRBV7-2; j_gene: TRBJ1-2; len: 15; CDR3aa: CASSLLRDRDYGYTF; CDR3nt: TGTGCCAGCAGCCTACTCCGGGACAGGGACTATGGCTACACCTTC
abundance: .; d_gene: .; v_gene: TRBV20-1; j_gene: TRBJ2-1; len: 10; CDR3aa: CSVNRVEQFF; CDR3nt: TGCAGTGTAAACAGGGTTGAGCAGTTCTTC
abundance: .; d_gene: .; v_gene: TRBV5-6; j_gene: TRBJ2-1; len: 15; CDR3aa: CASSLSGSGYNEQFF; CDR3nt: TGTGCCAGCAGCTTGTCAGGGTCGGGCTACAATGAGCAGTTCTTC
abundance: .; d_gene: .; v_gene: TRBV28; j_gene: TRBJ1-5; len: 14; CDR3aa: CASKFLYSNQPQHF; CDR3nt: TGTGCCAGCAAATTCCTTTATAGCAATCAGCCCCAGCATTTT
abundance: .; d_gene: .; v_gene: TRBV19; j_gene: TRBJ1-2; len: 17; CDR3aa: CASSISKSGETPYGYTF; CDR3nt: TGTGCCAGTAGTATATCCAAGAGCGGCGAGACACCGTATGGCTACACCTTC
abundance: .; d_gene: .; v_gene: TRBV9; j_gene: TRBJ1-2; len: 15; CDR3aa: CASSAEYRDVYGYTF; CDR3nt: TGTGCCAGCAGCGCGGAATACAGGGATGTCTATGGCTACACCTTC
abundance: .; d_gene: .; v_gene: TRBV30; j_gene: TRBJ1-4; len: 16; CDR3aa: CAWSTPTMSYNEGLFF; CDR3nt: TGTGCCTGGAGTACCCCGACTATGAGCTATAATGAAGGGCTGTTTTTT
abundance: .; d_gene: .; v_gene: TRBV30; j_gene: TRBJ1-2; len: 14; CDR3aa: CAWTTGGSNYGYTF; CDR3nt: TGTGCCTGGACTACTGGGGGGTCTAACTATGGCTACACCTTC
abundance: .; d_gene: TRBD2; v_gene: TRBV30; j_gene: TRBJ2-7; len: 15; CDR3aa: CAWSGGTSGSYEQYF; CDR3nt: TGTGCCTGGAGTGGAGGGACTAGCGGATCCTACGAGCAGTACTTC
abundance: once; d_gene: .; v_gene: TRBV27; j_gene: TRBJ2-2; len: 14; CDR3aa: CASCLETNTGELFF; CDR3nt: TGTGCCAGCTGCCTCGAGACGAACACCGGGGAGCTGTTTTTT
abundance: once; d_gene: TRBD1; v_gene: TRBV12-5; j_gene: TRBJ1-5; len: 15; CDR3aa: CASGSTGGRLQPQHF; CDR3nt: TGTGCTAGTGGTTCAACAGGGGGAAGACTTCAGCCCCAGCATTTT
abundance: .; d_gene: .; v_gene: TRBV25-1; j_gene: TRBJ2-7; len: 14; CDR3aa: CASSPRVDLGEQYF; CDR3nt: TGTGCCAGCAGTCCCCGGGTCGACCTAGGCGAGCAGTACTTC
abundance: .; d_gene: .; v_gene: TRBV3-1/TRBV3-2; j_gene: TRBJ2-5; len: 14; CDR3aa: CASSRRRTQETQYF; CDR3nt: TGTGCCAGCAGCCGTAGGAGAACCCAAGAGACCCAGTACTTC
abundance: .; d_gene: TRBD1; v_gene: TRBV6-6; j_gene: TRBJ2-3; len: 15; CDR3aa: CASNLQGAFEDTQYF; CDR3nt: TGTGCCAGCAACCTACAGGGGGCGTTTGAAGATACGCAGTATTTT
abundance: .; d_gene: TRBD2; v_gene: TRBV19; j_gene: TRBJ2-1; len: 18; CDR3aa: CASSAPWAGVSSYNEQFF; CDR3nt: TGTGCCAGTAGCGCTCCCTGGGCGGGAGTGTCGTCCTACAATGAGCAGTTCTTC
abundance: .; d_gene: TRBD1; v_gene: TRBV6-6; j_gene: TRBJ2-7; len: 12; CDR3aa: CASSRTGYEQYF; CDR3nt: TGTGCCAGCAGTAGGACAGGGTACGAGCAGTACTTC
abundance: .; d_gene: TRBD1; v_gene: TRBV12-3/TRBV12-4; j_gene: TRBJ2-3; len: 13; CDR3aa: CASSSGTGGTQYF; CDR3nt: TGTGCCAGCAGTTCCGGGACAGGGGGTACGCAGTATTTT
abundance: .; d_gene: .; v_gene: TRBV6-2/TRBV6-3; j_gene: TRBJ1-4; len: 16; CDR3aa: CASSRTTRASNEKLFF; CDR3nt: TGTGCCAGCAGCCGGACTACAAGGGCTTCTAATGAAAAACTGTTTTTT
abundance: .; d_gene: TRBD1; v_gene: TRBV7-2; j_gene: TRBJ2-4; len: 16; CDR3aa: CASRGQGWGAKNIQYF; CDR3nt: TGTGCCAGCAGGGGACAGGGTTGGGGAGCCAAAAACATTCAGTACTTC
abundance: .; d_gene: TRBD1; v_gene: TRBV5-6; j_gene: TRBJ2-7; len: 14; CDR3aa: CASSLGTGGYEQYF; CDR3nt: TGTGCCAGCAGCTTGGGGACAGGGGGTTACGAGCAGTACTTC
abundance: .; d_gene: .; v_gene: TRBV7-6; j_gene: TRBJ2-1; len: 12; CDR3aa: CASSLVSGEQFF; CDR3nt: TGTGCCAGCAGCTTGGTGAGTGGTGAGCAGTTCTTC
abundance: few; d_gene: TRBD2; v_gene: TRBV9; j_gene: TRBJ2-2; len: 16; CDR3aa: CASSFLSGRAVGELFF; CDR3nt: TGTGCCAGCAGCTTCCTTAGCGGGAGGGCCGTCGGGGAGCTGTTTTTT
abundance: once; d_gene: TRBD1; v_gene: TRBV15; j_gene: TRBJ1-2; len: 14; CDR3aa: CATSRAQGANGYTF; CDR3nt: TGTGCCACCAGCAGAGCACAGGGGGCTAATGGCTACACCTTC
abundance: .; d_gene: .; v_gene: TRBV6-5; j_gene: TRBJ1-1; len: 14; CDR3aa: CASSRETQDDEAFF; CDR3nt: TGTGCCAGCAGCCGCGAAACGCAGGATGATGAAGCTTTCTTT
abundance: .; d_gene: TRBD1; v_gene: TRBV28; j_gene: TRBJ1-2; len: 15; CDR3aa: CASSLGQGVNYGYTF; CDR3nt: TGTGCCAGCAGTTTGGGACAGGGTGTTAACTATGGCTACACCTTC
abundance: .; d_gene: .; v_gene: TRBV12-3/TRBV12-4; j_gene: TRBJ1-1; len: 13; CDR3aa: CASSLKDNTEAFF; CDR3nt: TGTGCCAGCAGTCTAAAAGATAACACTGAAGCTTTCTTT
abundance: .; d_gene: .; v_gene: TRBV6-5; j_gene: TRBJ2-7; len: 15; CDR3aa: CASSYGQVRPGEQYF; CDR3nt: TGTGCCAGCAGTTACGGGCAGGTCAGACCTGGGGAGCAGTACTTC
abundance: .; d_gene: TRBD2; v_gene: TRBV28; j_gene: TRBJ2-5; len: 17; CDR3aa: CASSFPLESGRGETQYF; CDR3nt: TGTGCCAGCAGTTTTCCTCTAGAAAGTGGGAGGGGCGAGACCCAGTACTTC
abundance: once; d_gene: TRBD2; v_gene: TRBV13; j_gene: TRBJ2-7; len: 15; CDR3aa: CASSHTSGRTYEQYF; CDR3nt: TGTGCCAGCAGCCACACTAGCGGGAGGACCTACGAGCAGTACTTC
abundance: .; d_gene: .; v_gene: TRBV6-2/TRBV6-3; j_gene: TRBJ2-5; len: 13; CDR3aa: CASSSQVQETQYF; CDR3nt: TGTGCCAGCAGTTCCCAGGTTCAAGAGACCCAGTACTTC
abundance: .; d_gene: TRBD2; v_gene: TRBV9; j_gene: TRBJ2-1; len: 14; CDR3aa: CASSVGGGNYEQFF; CDR3nt: TGTGCCAGCAGCGTAGGCGGGGGTAATTATGAGCAGTTCTTC
abundance: .; d_gene: TRBD2; v_gene: TRBV19; j_gene: TRBJ2-7; len: 15; CDR3aa: CASSIAGLAVYEQYF; CDR3nt: TGTGCCAGTAGTATAGCGGGACTAGCGGTCTACGAGCAGTACTTC
abundance: .; d_gene: .; v_gene: TRBV6-7; j_gene: TRBJ1-1; len: 17; CDR3aa: CASNSGEPYEVNTEAFF; CDR3nt: TGTGCCAGCAACTCGGGAGAGCCCTACGAGGTGAACACTGAAGCTTTCTTT
abundance: .; d_gene: .; v_gene: TRBV4-3; j_gene: TRBJ1-1; len: 16; CDR3aa: CASSPSGGSLNTEAFF; CDR3nt: TGCGCCAGCAGCCCCTCCGGGGGAAGCCTCAACACTGAAGCTTTCTTT
abundance: once; d_gene: .; v_gene: TRBV6-6; j_gene: TRBJ1-1; len: 14; CDR3aa: CASSYHLQGTEAFF; CDR3nt: TGTGCCAGCAGTTACCATCTACAGGGCACTGAAGCTTTCTTT
abundance: .; d_gene: .; v_gene: TRBV28; j_gene: TRBJ1-4; len: 15; CDR3aa: CASSPRTARNEKLFF; CDR3nt: TGTGCCAGCAGTCCAAGGACAGCACGTAATGAAAAACTGTTTTTT
abundance: .; d_gene: TRBD1; v_gene: TRBV7-9; j_gene: TRBJ1-1; len: 16; CDR3aa: CASSRGQGIMNTEAFF; CDR3nt: TGTGCCAGCAGTAGGGGACAGGGGATTATGAACACTGAAGCTTTCTTT
abundance: .; d_gene: TRBD1; v_gene: TRBV7-2; j_gene: TRBJ1-1; len: 15; CDR3aa: CASSLAGTGHREAFF; CDR3nt: TGTGCCAGCAGCTTAGCTGGGACAGGACATCGTGAAGCTTTCTTT
abundance: .; d_gene: .; v_gene: TRBV7-2; j_gene: TRBJ1-1; len: 15; CDR3aa: CASSLAQGSFQRAFF; CDR3nt: TGTGCCAGCAGCTTAGCGCAGGGGTCCTTTCAGAGAGCTTTCTTT
abundance: .; d_gene: .; v_gene: TRBV19; j_gene: TRBJ1-6; len: 14; CDR3aa: CASSLRGANSPLHF; CDR3nt: TGTGCCAGTAGTCTCAGAGGAGCCAATTCACCCCTCCACTTT
abundance: .; d_gene: .; v_gene: TRBV27; j_gene: TRBJ2-4; len: 13; CDR3aa: CASSFAAKNIQYF; CDR3nt: TGTGCCAGCAGTTTTGCGGCCAAAAACATTCAGTACTTC
abundance: .; d_gene: .; v_gene: TRBV15; j_gene: TRBJ2-7; len: 15; CDR3aa: CATSSGREAIYEQYF; CDR3nt: TGTGCCACCAGCAGTGGCAGGGAAGCCATCTACGAGCAGTACTTC
abundance: .; d_gene: .; v_gene: TRBV28; j_gene: TRBJ1-1; len: 14; CDR3aa: CASSPRQGRPEAFF; CDR3nt: TGTGCCAGCAGTCCAAGGCAGGGTAGGCCTGAAGCTTTCTTT
abundance: .; d_gene: .; v_gene: TRBV3-1/TRBV3-2; j_gene: TRBJ1-5; len: 12; CDR3aa: CASRQGNQPQHF; CDR3nt: TGTGCCAGCCGTCAGGGCAATCAGCCCCAGCATTTT
abundance: .; d_gene: .; v_gene: TRBV15; j_gene: TRBJ1-5; len: 14; CDR3aa: CATSRAVSNQPQHF; CDR3nt: TGTGCCACCAGCAGAGCAGTTAGCAATCAGCCCCAGCATTTT
abundance: .; d_gene: .; v_gene: TRBV9; j_gene: TRBJ2-7; len: 14; CDR3aa: CASSPSDGIYEQYF; CDR3nt: TGTGCCAGCAGCCCCTCGGACGGGATCTACGAGCAGTACTTC
abundance: .; d_gene: TRBD1; v_gene: TRBV7-6; j_gene: TRBJ2-1; len: 15; CDR3aa: CASSSSGTGKNEQFF; CDR3nt: TGTGCCAGCAGCTCTTCCGGGACAGGGAAGAATGAGCAGTTCTTC
abundance: .; d_gene: TRBD1; v_gene: TRBV6-1; j_gene: TRBJ1-1; len: 15; CDR3aa: CASSFSDRVNTEAFF; CDR3nt: TGTGCCAGCAGTTTTTCGGACAGGGTGAACACTGAAGCTTTCTTT
abundance: .; d_gene: TRBD1; v_gene: TRBV27; j_gene: TRBJ1-4; len: 15; CDR3aa: CASSNLGTANEKLFF; CDR3nt: TGTGCCAGCAGTAACCTTGGGACAGCTAATGAAAAACTGTTTTTT
abundance: .; d_gene: .; v_gene: TRBV5-4; j_gene: TRBJ1-2; len: 14; CDR3aa: CASRGVEPNYGYTF; CDR3nt: TGTGCCAGCAGAGGGGTCGAACCCAACTATGGCTACACCTTC
abundance: .; d_gene: TRBD2; v_gene: TRBV6-5; j_gene: TRBJ2-7; len: 15; CDR3aa: CASSSIGGGTYEQYF; CDR3nt: TGTGCCAGCAGTTCCATCGGGGGGGGAACCTACGAGCAGTACTTC
abundance: .; d_gene: TRBD1; v_gene: TRBV4-1; j_gene: TRBJ1-2; len: 16; CDR3aa: CASSHHQRTGPYGYTF; CDR3nt: TGCGCCAGCAGCCACCATCAAAGGACAGGGCCCTATGGCTACACCTTC